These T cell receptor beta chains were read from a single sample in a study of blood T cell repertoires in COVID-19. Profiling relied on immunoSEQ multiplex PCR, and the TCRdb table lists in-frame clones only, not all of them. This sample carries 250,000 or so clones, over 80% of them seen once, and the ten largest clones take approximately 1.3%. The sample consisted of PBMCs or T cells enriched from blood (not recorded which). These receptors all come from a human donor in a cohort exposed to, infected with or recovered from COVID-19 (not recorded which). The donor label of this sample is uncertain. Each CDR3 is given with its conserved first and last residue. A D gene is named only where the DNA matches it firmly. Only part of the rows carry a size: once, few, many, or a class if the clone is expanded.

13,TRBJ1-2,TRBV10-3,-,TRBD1,CAISEPGGGGYTF,TGTGCCATCAGTGAGCCAGGGGGCGGTGGCTACACCTTC
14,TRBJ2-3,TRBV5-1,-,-,CASSSTGGTDTQYF,TGCGCCAGCAGCTCGACCGGGGGCACAGATACGCAGTATTTT
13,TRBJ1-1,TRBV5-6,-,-,CASSLRGNTEAFF,TGTGCCAGCAGCTTGAGGGGTAACACTGAAGCTTTCTTT
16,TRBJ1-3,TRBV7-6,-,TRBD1,CASSLTGGASGNTIYF,TGTGCCAGCAGCTTAACAGGGGGCGCCTCGGGAAACACCATATATTTT
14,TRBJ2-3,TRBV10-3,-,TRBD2,CAIERGGSEDTQYF,TGTGCCATCGAGCGGGGGGGCTCGGAAGATACGCAGTATTTT
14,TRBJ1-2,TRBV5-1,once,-,CASSLGADTMGYTF,TGCGCCAGCAGCTTGGGTGCAGATACTATGGGCTACACCTTC
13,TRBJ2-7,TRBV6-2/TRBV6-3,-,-,CASSYGGKGEQYF,TGTGCCAGCAGTTACGGGGGGAAAGGGGAGCAGTACTTC
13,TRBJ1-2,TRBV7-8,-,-,CASSLVSNYGYTF,TGTGCCAGCAGCTTAGTATCTAACTATGGCTACACCTTC
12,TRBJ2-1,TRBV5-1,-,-,CASSLARSEQFF,TGCGCCAGCAGCTTGGCTCGTAGTGAGCAGTTCTTC
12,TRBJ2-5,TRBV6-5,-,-,CASSSLQETQYF,TGTGCCAGCAGTTCCCTCCAAGAGACCCAGTACTTC
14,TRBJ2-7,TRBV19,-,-,CASSMGLSSYEQYF,TGTGCCAGTAGTATGGGACTTTCTAGCTACGAGCAGTACTTC
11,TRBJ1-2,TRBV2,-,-,CASGQTYGYTF,TGTGCCAGCGGACAGACTTATGGCTACACCTTC
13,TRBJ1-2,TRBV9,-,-,CASSVDQNYGYTF,TGTGCCAGCAGCGTAGACCAGAACTATGGCTACACCTTC
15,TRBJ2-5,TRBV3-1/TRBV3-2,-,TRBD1,CASSQRQGNQETQYF,TGTGCCAGCAGCCAAAGACAGGGGAATCAAGAGACCCAGTACTTC
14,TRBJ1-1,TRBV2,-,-,CASKPHRSNTEAFF,TGTGCCAGCAAACCTCACAGAAGCAACACTGAAGCTTTCTTT
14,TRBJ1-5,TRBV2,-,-,CASSEAKLNQPQHF,TGTGCCAGCAGTGAAGCGAAGCTCAATCAGCCCCAGCATTTT
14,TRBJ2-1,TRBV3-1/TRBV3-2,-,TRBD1,CASSQGQGNNEQFF,TGTGCCAGCAGCCAGGGACAGGGGAACAATGAGCAGTTCTTC
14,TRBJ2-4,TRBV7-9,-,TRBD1,CASSLPDRAQIQYF,TGTGCCAGCAGCTTACCGGACAGGGCCCAAATTCAGTACTTC
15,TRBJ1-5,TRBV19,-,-,CASSIKGLLGQPQHF,TGTGCCAGTAGTATAAAGGGGTTGCTCGGTCAGCCCCAGCATTTT
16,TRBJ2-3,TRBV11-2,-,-,CASSSLRGGARDTQYF,TGTGCCAGCAGCTCCTTGAGGGGGGGGGCCCGGGATACGCAGTATTTT
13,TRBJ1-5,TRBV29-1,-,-,CSVEGRINQPQHF,TGCAGCGTTGAAGGCAGGATCAATCAGCCCCAGCATTTT
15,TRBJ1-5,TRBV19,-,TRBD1,CASRRDREGNQPQHF,TGTGCCAGTAGGAGGGACAGGGAGGGCAATCAGCCCCAGCATTTT
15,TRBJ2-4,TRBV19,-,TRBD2,CASSIGVVGAGERYF,TGTGCCAGTAGTATAGGAGTTGTGGGAGCGGGAGAACGGTACTTC
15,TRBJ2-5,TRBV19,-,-,CASTATGTARETQYF,TGTGCCAGTACCGCGACTGGGACTGCCCGAGAGACCCAGTACTTC
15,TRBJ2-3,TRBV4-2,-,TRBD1,CASSQGTGSTDTQYF,TGTGCCAGCAGCCAGGGGACAGGGTCCACAGATACGCAGTATTTT
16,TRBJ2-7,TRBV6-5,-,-,CASSYSGGQNSYEQYF,TGTGCCAGCAGTTACTCGGGGGGACAGAACTCCTACGAGCAGTACTTC
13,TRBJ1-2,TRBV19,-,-,CASSMSANYGYTF,TGTGCCAGTAGTATGTCAGCTAACTATGGCTACACCTTC
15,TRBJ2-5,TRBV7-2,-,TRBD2,CASSLGSGGKETQYF,TGTGCCAGCAGCTTAGGTAGCGGGGGAAAAGAGACCCAGTACTTC
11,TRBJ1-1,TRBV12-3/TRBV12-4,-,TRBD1,CASSYRGEAFF,TGTGCCAGCAGTTACAGGGGTGAAGCTTTCTTT
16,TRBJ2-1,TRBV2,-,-,CASSLNPGLDHNEQFF,TGTGCCAGCAGCCTCAACCCGGGACTGGATCACAATGAGCAGTTCTTC
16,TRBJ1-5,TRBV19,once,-,CASSSDRSRGDQPQHF,TGTGCCAGTAGCTCTGACAGGTCGAGGGGAGATCAGCCCCAGCATTTT
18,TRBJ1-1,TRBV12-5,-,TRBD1,CASGLARGGTAKLIEAFF,TGTGCTAGTGGTTTGGCTCGAGGGGGGACAGCAAAATTGATAGAAGCTTTCTTT
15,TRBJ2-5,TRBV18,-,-,CASSPVRSSQETQYF,TGTGCCAGCTCACCGGTCCGGTCGAGTCAAGAGACCCAGTACTTC
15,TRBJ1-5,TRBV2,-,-,CASSEGRTSNQPQHF,TGTGCCAGCAGTGAGGGGAGGACCAGCAATCAGCCCCAGCATTTT
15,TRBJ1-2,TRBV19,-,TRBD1,CASSFSGGSNYGYTF,TGTGCCAGTAGTTTCTCAGGGGGATCAAACTATGGCTACACCTTC